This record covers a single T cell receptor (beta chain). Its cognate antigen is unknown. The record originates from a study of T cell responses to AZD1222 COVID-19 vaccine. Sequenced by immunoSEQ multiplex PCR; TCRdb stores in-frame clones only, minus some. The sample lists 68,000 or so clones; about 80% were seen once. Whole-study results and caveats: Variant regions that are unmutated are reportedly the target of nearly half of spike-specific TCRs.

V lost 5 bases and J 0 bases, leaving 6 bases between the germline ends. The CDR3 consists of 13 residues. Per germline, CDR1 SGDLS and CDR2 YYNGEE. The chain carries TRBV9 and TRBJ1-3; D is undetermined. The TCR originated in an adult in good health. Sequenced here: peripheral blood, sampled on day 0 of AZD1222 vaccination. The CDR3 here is CASSTHSGNTIYF. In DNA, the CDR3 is TGTGCCAGCAGTACTCACTCTGGAAACACCATATATTTT.